The T cell receptor beta chain described here comes from a study of blood T cell repertoires in COVID-19. Study information: Samples representing acute and convalescent COVID-19 were sourced from the United States, Italy and Spain.

The CDR3 is 16 residues long. CDR1 is MNHNY and CDR2 is SVGAGI in the germline V gene (reference sequence). Trimming cost V 2 bases and J 7 bases; bases outside gene matches: 4. Sequencing was performed with immunoSEQ multiplex PCR; in TCRdb, only in-frame clones are kept and a portion is missing. Among about 100,000 clones listed, almost 95% were seen once. This clonotype originated in a man in his forties or fifties with active COVID-19. The chain links TRBV6-6 to TRBJ1-6; 11 nucleotides agree with TRBD1. Sample: peripheral blood. The CDR3 region has the DNA TGTGCCAGCAGTTACGGGACAGGGGGAAGAAATTCACCCCTCCACTTT. Translating it yields CASSYGTGGRNSPLHF.